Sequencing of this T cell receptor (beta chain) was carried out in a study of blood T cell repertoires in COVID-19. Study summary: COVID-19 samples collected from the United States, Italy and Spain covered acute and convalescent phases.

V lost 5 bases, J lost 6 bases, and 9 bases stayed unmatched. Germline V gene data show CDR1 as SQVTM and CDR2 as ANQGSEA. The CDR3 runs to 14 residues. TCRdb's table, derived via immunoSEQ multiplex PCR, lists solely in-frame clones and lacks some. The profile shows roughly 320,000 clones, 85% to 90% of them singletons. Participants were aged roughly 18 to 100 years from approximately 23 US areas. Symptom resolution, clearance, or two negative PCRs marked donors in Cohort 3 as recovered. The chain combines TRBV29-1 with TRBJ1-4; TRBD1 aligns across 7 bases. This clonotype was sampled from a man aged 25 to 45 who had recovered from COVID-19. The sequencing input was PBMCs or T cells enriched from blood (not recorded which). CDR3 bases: TGCAGCGTTCTCCAGGGGGACACCTATGAAAAACTGTTTTTT. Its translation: CSVLQGDTYEKLFF.